The clone carrying this T cell receptor beta chain was recorded a few times. Its antigen is unidentified. The CDR3 carries no conserved terminal phenylalanine or tryptophan, so it likely arises from a read error. The limits of the CDR3 on the DNA are not certain, so only TCRdb's listed CDR3 is given. Authors' processing steps: Clinicopathological groups differed in CDR3, with these differences serving to build a distant-metastasis classifier for papillary thyroid cancer. TCRdb called clones again from the PCR reads with MiXCR. These V and J calls are TCRdb output, not the study's own analysis. The data hold roughly 6,500 clones, with roughly 29% observed a single time. Thyroid surgery had not been preceded by any treatment in any patient. This sample was included in a study of metastatic and nonmetastatic thyroid tumors. Study-level background: Across peripheral blood and tumor or nodule tissue samples taken from malignant and benign thyroid patients, the repertoires were compared with one another. Study-level points and caveats: Versus benign nodules, malignant thyroid tumors reportedly had significantly higher TCR beta diversity, in blood and tumor.

Per germline, CDR1 SEHNR and CDR2 FQNEAQ (reference sequence). The CDR3 totals 13 residues, both ends included. The source of this sequence is a female donor with papillary thyroid cancer or a benign thyroid nodule (not recorded which). Some clones in this sample may be carry-over from other donors' samples. This chain joins TRBV7-9 and TRBJ1-1; TRBD1 was called by the table and not checked on the DNA. The sequencing input was adjacent normal tissue. The CDR3 spells CASSVSRQGRTLL.